This T cell receptor beta chain was identified during a study of cytomegalovirus exposure and HLA in healthy donors. The CDR3 loop spans 14 amino acids. Germline V lookup: CDR1 SGHRS, CDR2 YFSETQ. V lost 2 bases and J 1 base, leaving 9 bases between the germline ends. Broader study findings: Later, an analysis found that TCR clusters from the first cohort tended to co-occur in the roughly 120 validation repertoires. A few CMV-associated chains proved CMV antigen-specific in vitro. Usually a TCR sequence was rare, but some public TCRs were found in many donors. About 150 TCR beta chains were listed as cytomegalovirus-associated.

The method was immunoSEQ multiplex PCR; TCRdb's version includes in-frame clones alone and lacks a portion of them. The repertoire has 150,000 to 200,000 clones, 86% of them found once; the top ten carry around 2.1%. In the case of this clone: The antigen remains unidentified. Other DNA sequences in this sample translate to the same CDR3.

The V gene is TRBV5-1, the J gene TRBJ2-5; D is possibly TRBD2 (6 bases). This clonotype was sampled from a woman aged 18-29 years in good health and CMV-seronegative. Material: PBMCs. The CDR3 DNA follows: TGCGCCAGCAGCTTAGGAGCGGGCCAAGAGACCCAGTACTTC. Its translation is CASSLGAGQETQYF.